This TCR beta chain was profiled in a study of cytomegalovirus exposure and HLA in healthy donors. Study-wide findings and caveats: Earlier analysis looked at TCR beta V segments, and most were productive about 87% or about 30% of the time. Among the sequence variants, a highly shared cluster was likely an artifact of sequencing. TCR beta chain V- and J-gene trimming was linked, in a later analysis, to a missense variant in DCLRE1C. On later analysis, the bulk of CMV-associated TCR beta chains appeared to be HLA-restricted.

Germline CDR1 reads SNHLY; CDR2 reads FYNNEI. The CDR3 totals 16 residues. V gave up 6 bases and J gave up 1 base, with 15 bases separating them. About this clone: Antigen unknown.

In the PCR, 60 Vbeta and 13 Jbeta primers were used. Libraries were prepared by immunoSEQ multiplex PCR; TCRdb keeps only in-frame clonotypes and omits some of them. The table lists more than 85,000 clones, just under 80% of them singletons. The TCR comes from a male donor in good health and CMV-seronegative. Sequencing input: PBMCs. The chain links TRBV2 to TRBJ2-2; D is perhaps TRBD1 (6 bases). CDR3 loop: CASSVGQPMNTGELFF. CDR3 nucleotides: TGTGCCAGCAGCGTTGGACAGCCAATGAACACCGGGGAGCTGTTTTTT.